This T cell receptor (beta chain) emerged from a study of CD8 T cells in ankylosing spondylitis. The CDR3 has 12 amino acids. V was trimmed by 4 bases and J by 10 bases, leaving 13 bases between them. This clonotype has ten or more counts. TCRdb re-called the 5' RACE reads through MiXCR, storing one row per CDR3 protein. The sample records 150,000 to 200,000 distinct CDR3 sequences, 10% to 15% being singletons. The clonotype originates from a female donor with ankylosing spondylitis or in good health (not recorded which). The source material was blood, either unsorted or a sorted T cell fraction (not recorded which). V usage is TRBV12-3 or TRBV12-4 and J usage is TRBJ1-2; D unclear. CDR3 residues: CASSSPPVPYTF. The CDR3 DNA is TGTGCCAGCAGTTCCCCGCCCGTCCCCTACACCTTC.